The sequence of this T cell receptor (beta chain) was determined in a study of control samples from healthy donors and cancer patients. Libraries were prepared by immunoSEQ multiplex PCR; TCRdb keeps only in-frame clonotypes and omits some of them. The sample holds approximately 190,000 clones; roughly nine tenths are singletons and the top ten take 1.5% to 2%. The TCR originated in a young man in good health. Material for sequencing was blood.

The CDR3 DNA is TGTGCCAGCTTAACACAGGGTTCTAACTATGGCTACACCTTC. It translates to CASLTQGSNYGYTF. The V gene is TRBV9, the J gene TRBJ1-2, with a weak D call TRBD1 (6 bases). The V end lost 7 bases, the J end lost 0 bases, and 13 bases lay between the germline ends. CDR3 length equals 14 residues. Germline V gene data show CDR1 as SGDLS and CDR2 as YYNGEE.